Below, one T cell receptor beta chain is given with its context. The CDR3 has 14 amino acids. V was pared by 4 bases and J by 5 bases, with 11 bases between. In germline, CDR1 is MGHRA, CDR2 YSYEKL. The sample belongs to a study of T cell responses to AZD1222 COVID-19 vaccine. Sequencing used immunoSEQ multiplex PCR; TCRdb keeps in-frame clones, though not all of them. The table has some 79,000 clones, 70% to 90% seen once. V and J are TRBV4-1 and TRBJ1-4; D perhaps matches TRBD1 (5 bases). Sequences were derived from peripheral blood, sampled 28 days after the second AZD1222 dose. This sequence originates from an adult who received the AZD1222 COVID-19 vaccine. The CDR3 coding sequence is TGCGCCAGCAGCCCGGGGCTTCCGAATGAAAAACTGTTTTTT. Residues: CASSPGLPNEKLFF.